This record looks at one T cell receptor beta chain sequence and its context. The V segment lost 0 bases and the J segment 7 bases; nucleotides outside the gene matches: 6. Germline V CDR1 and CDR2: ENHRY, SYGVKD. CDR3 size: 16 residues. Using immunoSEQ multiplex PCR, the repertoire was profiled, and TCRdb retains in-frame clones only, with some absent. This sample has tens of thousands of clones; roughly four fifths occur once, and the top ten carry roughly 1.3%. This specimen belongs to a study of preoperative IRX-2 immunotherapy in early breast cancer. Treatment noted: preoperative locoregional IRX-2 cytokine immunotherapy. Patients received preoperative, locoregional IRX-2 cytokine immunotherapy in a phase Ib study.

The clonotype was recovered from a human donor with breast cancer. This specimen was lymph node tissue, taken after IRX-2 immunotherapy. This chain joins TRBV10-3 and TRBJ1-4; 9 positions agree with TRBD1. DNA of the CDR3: TGTGCCATCAGTGAGTCGGACAGGGGCCAGGGTGAAAAACTGTTTTTT. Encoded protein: CAISESDRGQGEKLFF.